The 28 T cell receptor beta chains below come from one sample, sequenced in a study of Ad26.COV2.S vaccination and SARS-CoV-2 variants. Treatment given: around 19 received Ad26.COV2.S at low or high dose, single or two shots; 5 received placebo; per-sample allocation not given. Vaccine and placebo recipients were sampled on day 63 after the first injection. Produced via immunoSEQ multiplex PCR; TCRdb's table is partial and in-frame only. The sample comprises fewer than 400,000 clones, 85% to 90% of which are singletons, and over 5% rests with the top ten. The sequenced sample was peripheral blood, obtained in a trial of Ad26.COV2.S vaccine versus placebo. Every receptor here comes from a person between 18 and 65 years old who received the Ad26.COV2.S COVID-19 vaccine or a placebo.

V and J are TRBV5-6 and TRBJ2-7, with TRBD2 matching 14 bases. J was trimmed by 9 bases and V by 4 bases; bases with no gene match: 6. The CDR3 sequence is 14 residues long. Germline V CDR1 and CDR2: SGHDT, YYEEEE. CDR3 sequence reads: CASSQTSGRAGQYV. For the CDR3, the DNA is TGTGCCAGCAGCCAGACTAGCGGGAGGGCTGGGCAGTACGTC.

The chain's CDR3 is CASSPAGGNYEQFF. The CDR3 bases are TGTGCCAGCAGCCCGGCTGGGGGCAATTATGAGCAGTTCTTC. V is TRBV5-6 and J is TRBJ2-1; the D gene is possibly TRBD1 (6 bases). Germline CDR1 is SGHDT and CDR2 is YYEEEE. This CDR3 spans 14 amino acids. V lost 4 bases and J lost 8, with 16 bases in between.

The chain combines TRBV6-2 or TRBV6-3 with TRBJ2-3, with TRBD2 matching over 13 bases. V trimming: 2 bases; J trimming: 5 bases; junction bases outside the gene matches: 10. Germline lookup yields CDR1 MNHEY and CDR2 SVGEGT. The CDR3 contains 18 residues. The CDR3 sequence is CASSYDPRRTSGGDTQYF. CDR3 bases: TGTGCCAGCAGTTACGACCCTCGTCGGACTAGCGGGGGAGATACGCAGTATTTT.

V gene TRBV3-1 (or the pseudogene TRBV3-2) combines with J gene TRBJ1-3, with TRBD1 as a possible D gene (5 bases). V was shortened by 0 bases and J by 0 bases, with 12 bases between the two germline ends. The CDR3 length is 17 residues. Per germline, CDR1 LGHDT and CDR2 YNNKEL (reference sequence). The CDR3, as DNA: TGTGCCAGCAGCCAAGATGGCGGGACCCGCTCTGGAAACACCATATATTTT. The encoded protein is CASSQDGGTRSGNTIYF.

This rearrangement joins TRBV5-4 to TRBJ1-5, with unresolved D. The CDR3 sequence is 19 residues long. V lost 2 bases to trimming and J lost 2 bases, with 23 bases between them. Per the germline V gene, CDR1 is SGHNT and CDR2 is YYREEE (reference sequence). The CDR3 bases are TGTGCCAGCAGCTTTAAGAGAGGAGGTTCTCCAAGGGGCAATCAGCCCCAGCATTTT. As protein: CASSFKRGGSPRGNQPQHF.

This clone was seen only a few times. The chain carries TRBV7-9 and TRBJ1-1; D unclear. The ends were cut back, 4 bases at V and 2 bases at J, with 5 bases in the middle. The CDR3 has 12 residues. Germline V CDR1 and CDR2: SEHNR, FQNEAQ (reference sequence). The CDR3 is CASSSYNTEAFF. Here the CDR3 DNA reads TGTGCCAGCAGCTCCTACAACACTGAAGCTTTCTTT.

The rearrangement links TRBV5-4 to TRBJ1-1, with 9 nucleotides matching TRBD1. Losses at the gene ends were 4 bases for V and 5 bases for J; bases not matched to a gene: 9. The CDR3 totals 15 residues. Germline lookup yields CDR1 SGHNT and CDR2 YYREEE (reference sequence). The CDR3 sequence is CASSERTGDGTEAFF. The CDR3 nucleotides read TGTGCCAGCAGCGAACGGACAGGGGATGGAACTGAAGCTTTCTTT.

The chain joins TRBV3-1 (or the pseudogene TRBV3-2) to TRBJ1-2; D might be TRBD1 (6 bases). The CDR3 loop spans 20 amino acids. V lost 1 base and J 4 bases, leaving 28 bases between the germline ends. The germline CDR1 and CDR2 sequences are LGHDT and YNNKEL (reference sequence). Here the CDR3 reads CASSQVVLRDKPEWGYGYTF. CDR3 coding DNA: TGTGCCAGCAGCCAAGTGGTCTTACGGGACAAACCCGAATGGGGCTATGGCTACACCTTC.

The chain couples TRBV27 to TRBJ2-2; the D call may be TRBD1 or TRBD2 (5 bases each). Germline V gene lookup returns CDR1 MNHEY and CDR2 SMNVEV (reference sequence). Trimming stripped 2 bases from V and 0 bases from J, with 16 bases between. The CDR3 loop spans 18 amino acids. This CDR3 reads CASSLVFSGTANTGELFF. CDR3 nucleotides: TGTGCCAGCAGTTTAGTTTTTAGTGGGACCGCGAACACCGGGGAGCTGTTTTTT.

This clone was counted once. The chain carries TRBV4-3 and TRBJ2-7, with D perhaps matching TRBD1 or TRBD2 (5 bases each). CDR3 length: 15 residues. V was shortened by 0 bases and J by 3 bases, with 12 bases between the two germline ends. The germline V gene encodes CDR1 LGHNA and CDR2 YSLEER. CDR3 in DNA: TGCGCCAGCAGCCAAGATCAACTAGGGGACTACGAGCAGTACTTC. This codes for CASSQDQLGDYEQYF.

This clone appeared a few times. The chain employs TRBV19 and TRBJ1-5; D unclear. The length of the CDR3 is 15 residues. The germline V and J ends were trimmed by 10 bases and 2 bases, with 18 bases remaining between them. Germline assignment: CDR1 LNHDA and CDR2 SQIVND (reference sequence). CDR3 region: CATRYLGMGNQPQHF. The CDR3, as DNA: TGTGCCACCCGGTACCTAGGTATGGGCAATCAGCCCCAGCATTTT.

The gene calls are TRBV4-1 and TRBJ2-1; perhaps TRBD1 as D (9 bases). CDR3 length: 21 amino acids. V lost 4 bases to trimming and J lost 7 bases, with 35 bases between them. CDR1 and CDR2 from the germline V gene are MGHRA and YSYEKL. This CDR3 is CASSRDSGQGNSAGVWNEQFF. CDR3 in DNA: TGCGCCAGCAGCCGCGACTCGGGACAGGGAAACTCAGCGGGGGTTTGGAATGAGCAGTTCTTC.

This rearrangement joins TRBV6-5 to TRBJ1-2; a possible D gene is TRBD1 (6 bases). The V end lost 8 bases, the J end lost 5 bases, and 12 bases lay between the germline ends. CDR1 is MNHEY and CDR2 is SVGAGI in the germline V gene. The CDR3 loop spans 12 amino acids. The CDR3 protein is CASGSTGYGYTF. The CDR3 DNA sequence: TGTGCCAGCGGGTCGACAGGTTATGGCTACACCTTC.

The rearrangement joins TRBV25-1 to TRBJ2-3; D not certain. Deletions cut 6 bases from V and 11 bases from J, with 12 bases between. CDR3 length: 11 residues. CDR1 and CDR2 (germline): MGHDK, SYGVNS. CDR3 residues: CASSEAGRQYF. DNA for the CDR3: TGTGCCAGCAGCGAGGCAGGACGGCAGTATTTT. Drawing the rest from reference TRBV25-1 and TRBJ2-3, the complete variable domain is EADIYQTPRYLVIGTGKKITLECSQTMGHDKMYWYQQDPGMELHLIHYSYGVNSTEKGDLSSESTVSRIRTEHFPLTLESARPSHTSQYLCASSEAGRQYFGPGTRLTVL.

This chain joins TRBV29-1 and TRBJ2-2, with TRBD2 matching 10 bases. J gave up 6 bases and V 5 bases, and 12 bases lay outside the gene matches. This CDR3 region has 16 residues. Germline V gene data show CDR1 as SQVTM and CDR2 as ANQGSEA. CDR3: CSVSLPGLATAGELFF. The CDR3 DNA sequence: TGCAGCGTTTCCCTGCCGGGACTAGCGACCGCCGGGGAGCTGTTTTTT.

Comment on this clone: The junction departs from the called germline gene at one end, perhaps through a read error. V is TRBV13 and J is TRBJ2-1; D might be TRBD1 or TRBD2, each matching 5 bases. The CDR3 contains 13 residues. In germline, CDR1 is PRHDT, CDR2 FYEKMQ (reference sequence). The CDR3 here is CASTTPRGTQAVF. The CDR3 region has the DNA TGTGCCAGCACCACTCCCCGAGGGACCCAGGCGGTCTTC. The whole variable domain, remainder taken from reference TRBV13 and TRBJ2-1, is AAGVIQSPRHLIKEKRETATLKCYPIPRHDTVYWYQQGPGQDPQFLISFYEKMQSDKGSIPDRFSAQQFSDYHSELNMSSLELGDSALYFCASTTPRGTQAVFGPGTRLTVL.

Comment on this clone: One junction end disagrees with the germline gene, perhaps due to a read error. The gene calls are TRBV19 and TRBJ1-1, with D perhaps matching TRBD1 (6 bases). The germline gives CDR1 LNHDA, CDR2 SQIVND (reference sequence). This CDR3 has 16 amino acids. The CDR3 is CASSMYGQTMNTKAFF. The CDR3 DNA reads TGTGCCAGTAGTATGTATGGACAGACCATGAACACTAAAGCTTTCTTT.

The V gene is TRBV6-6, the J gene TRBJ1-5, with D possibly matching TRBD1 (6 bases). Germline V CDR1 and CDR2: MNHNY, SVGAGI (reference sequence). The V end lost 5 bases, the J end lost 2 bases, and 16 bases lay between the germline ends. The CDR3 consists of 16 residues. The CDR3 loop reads CASSVSQGFGNQPQHF. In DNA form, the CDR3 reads TGTGCCAGCAGTGTCTCACAGGGATTTGGCAATCAGCCCCAGCATTTT.

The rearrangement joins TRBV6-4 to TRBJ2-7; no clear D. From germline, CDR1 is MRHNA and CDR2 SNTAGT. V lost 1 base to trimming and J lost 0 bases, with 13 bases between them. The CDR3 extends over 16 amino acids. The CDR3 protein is CASSDLGRLPSYEQYF. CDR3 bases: TGTGCCAGCAGTGACTTGGGCAGGCTACCCTCCTACGAGCAGTACTTC.

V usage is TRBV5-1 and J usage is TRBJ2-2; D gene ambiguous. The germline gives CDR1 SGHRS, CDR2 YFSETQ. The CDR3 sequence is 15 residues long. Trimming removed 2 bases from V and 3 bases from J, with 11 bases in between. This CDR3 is CASSFNGPYTGELFF. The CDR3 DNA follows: TGCGCCAGCAGCTTCAACGGGCCCTACACCGGGGAGCTGTTTTTT.

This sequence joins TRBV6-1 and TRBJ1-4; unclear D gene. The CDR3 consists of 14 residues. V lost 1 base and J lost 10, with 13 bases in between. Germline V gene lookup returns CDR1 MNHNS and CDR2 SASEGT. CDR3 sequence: CASSEEDGVGKLFF. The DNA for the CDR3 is TGTGCCAGCAGTGAAGAAGATGGGGTGGGAAAACTGTTTTTT.

Written as DNA, the CDR3 is TGCGCCAGCAGCCAAGATCCTATTCCCGATACGCAGTATTTT. It codes for CASSQDPIPDTQYF. The chain couples TRBV4-3 to TRBJ2-3; no clear D. The CDR3 covers 14 residues. Between the trimmed V and J ends, which lost 0 bases and 6 bases, there was a span of 10 bases. The germline V gene encodes CDR1 LGHNA and CDR2 YSLEER.

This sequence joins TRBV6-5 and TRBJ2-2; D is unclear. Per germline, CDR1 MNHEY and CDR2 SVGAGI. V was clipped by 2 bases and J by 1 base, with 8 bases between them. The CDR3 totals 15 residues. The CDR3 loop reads CASSYGPLNTGELFF. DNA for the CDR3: TGTGCCAGCAGTTACGGACCCTTGAACACCGGGGAGCTGTTTTTT.

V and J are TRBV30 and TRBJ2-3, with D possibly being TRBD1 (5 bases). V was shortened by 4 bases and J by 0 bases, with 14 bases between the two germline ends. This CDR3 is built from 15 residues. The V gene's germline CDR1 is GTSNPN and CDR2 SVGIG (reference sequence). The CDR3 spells CAWTWQGVSTDTQYF. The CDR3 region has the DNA TGTGCCTGGACGTGGCAGGGCGTTAGCACAGATACGCAGTATTTT.

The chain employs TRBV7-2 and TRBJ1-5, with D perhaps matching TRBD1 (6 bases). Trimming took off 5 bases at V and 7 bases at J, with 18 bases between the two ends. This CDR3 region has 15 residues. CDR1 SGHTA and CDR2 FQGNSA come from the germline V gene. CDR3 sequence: CASSPWWGGRQPQHF. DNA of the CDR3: TGTGCCAGCAGCCCGTGGTGGGGGGGCCGGCAGCCCCAGCATTTT.

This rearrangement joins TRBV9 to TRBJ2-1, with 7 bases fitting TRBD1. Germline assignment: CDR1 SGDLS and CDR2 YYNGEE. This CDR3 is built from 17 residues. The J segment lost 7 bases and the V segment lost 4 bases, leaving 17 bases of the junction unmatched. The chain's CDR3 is CASSPRQGGILINEQFF. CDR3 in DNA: TGTGCCAGCAGCCCGAGACAGGGTGGTATCCTCATAAATGAGCAGTTCTTC.

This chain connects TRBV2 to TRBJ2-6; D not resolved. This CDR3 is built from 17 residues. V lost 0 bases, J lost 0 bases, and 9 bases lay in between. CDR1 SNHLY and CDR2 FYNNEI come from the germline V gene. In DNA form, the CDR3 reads TGTGCCAGCAGTGAAGCGGCGGTAAGCTCTGGGGCCAACGTCCTGACTTTC. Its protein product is CASSEAAVSSGANVLTF.

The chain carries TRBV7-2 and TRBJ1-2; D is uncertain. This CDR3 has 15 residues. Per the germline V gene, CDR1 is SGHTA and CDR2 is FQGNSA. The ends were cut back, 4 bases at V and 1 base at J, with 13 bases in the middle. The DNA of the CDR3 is TGTGCCAGCAGCTCTGGAGGGAGCGATAACTATGGCTACACCTTC. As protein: CASSSGGSDNYGYTF.